This T cell receptor (beta chain) was obtained from a study of blood T cell repertoires in COVID-19 (dated by TCRdb to about 2020). For the study in its entirety: Collaborator samples came from the United States, Italy and Spain and covered acute and convalescent phases of COVID-19. The material from the prospective study consisted of cDNA or gDNA derived from T cells, B-cell-depleted T cells, or PBMCs. Deeply sampled blood TCRbeta repertoires from subjects exposed to, actively infected with, or recovered from COVID-19 were included in the dataset. The repertoires were released in a freely available public database intended as a resource for research on the immune response to SARS-CoV-2. The samples were drawn from the first 160 participants of the ongoing ImmuneRACE study and from 950 to 1,500 subjects provided by 6 global collaborators. Nearly every sample came with metadata listing a de-identified subject ID, COVID-19 status, age in years and sex. Where HLA class I and class II types were available, the types were taken from metadata supplied by the sample provider, not from assay-based typing.

Each collaborating institution followed its own protocols to collect whole blood in K2EDTA tubes. For TCRbeta analysis, collaborators shipped samples as frozen whole blood, isolated PBMCs, or DNA extracted from either of those sample types. CDR1 SGHVS and CDR2 FQNEAQ are derived from the germline V gene. From cysteine to phenylalanine, the CDR3 is 14 amino acids long. The CDR3 DNA has 42 bases and is translated from base 1. V and J lose 4 bases and 2 bases, and a span of 11 bases separates them. TCRbeta CDR3 regions were amplified from genomic DNA using the immunoSEQ Assay, a bias-controlled multiplex PCR. The original methods were these. The number of nucleated cells in each sample was estimated by amplification of reference gene primers within the assay. To quantify the absolute abundance of each unique TCRbeta CDR3 rearrangement, sequence reads were collapsed and filtered. For each sample, productive Simpson clonality was calculated by taking the square root of Simpson's diversity index across productive rearrangements. TCRdb holds this immuneACCESS table with in-frame rearrangements only. Some clones are missing; in checked studies, unresolved V genes explain under half, and the rest has no known cause. V and J calls and clone size come straight from that table; D and trimming were deduced from the DNA. For this sample the table gives 24,000 or so clones, of which approximately 87% were detected only once. In total, the top ten clones hold about 25% of the sample.

On the study overall, not on this receptor specifically: Clinical and demographic metadata were provided uncurated, with the amount varying by source and participant.

Comments on this clone: What antigen it recognizes has not been identified. No base quality values were provided; no much bigger clone lies one nucleotide off.

This receptor was taken from a human donor with active COVID-19. The donor label of this sample is uncertain. Specimen: peripheral blood. Recombination connected TRBV7-8 to TRBJ2-5, with TRBD2 tentatively as D gene (7 bases match). This receptor has the CDR3 CASSSRGAQETQYF. The DNA is TGTGCCAGCAGCTCCCGGGGGGCGCAAGAGACCCAGTACTTC.